A single sample gave rise to the 25 T cell receptor beta chains below, sequenced in a study of response to subunit inactivated influenza vaccine. TCRdb ran MiXCR on the RT-PCR reads and lists one entry per CDR3 protein. The sample holds 530,000 or so distinct CDR3 sequences, approximately 12% seen once. The starting material was PBMCs from blood, obtained on the day of vaccination. The receptors come from a man in his forties or fifties who received an inactivated influenza vaccine.

The rearrangement uses TRBV20-1 and TRBJ2-1; 11 bases are a match to TRBD1. Germline CDR1 is DFQATT and CDR2 is SNEGSKA (reference sequence). The length of the CDR3 is 19 residues. V trimming: 1 base; J trimming: 7 bases; junction bases outside the gene matches: 18. Written as DNA, the CDR3 is TGCAGTGCTAGAGGAGTAGGGAACCCCGGACAGGGGGCGCGTAATGAGCAGTTCTTC. Translation: CSARGVGNPGQGARNEQFF.

The chain uses TRBV20-1 and TRBJ2-1; TRBD1 aligns across 10 bases. CDR1 DFQATT and CDR2 SNEGSKA come from the germline V gene (reference sequence). The CDR3 is made up of 20 amino acids. V was clipped by 0 bases and J by 7 bases; unmatched bases: 21. CDR3 loop: CSARDLPGQGSRGTVNEQFF. CDR3 DNA sequence: TGCAGTGCTAGAGATCTTCCGGGACAGGGGAGTAGGGGAACCGTTAATGAGCAGTTCTTC.

This clonotype was found a few times. The gene calls are TRBV27 and TRBJ1-1, with D possibly TRBD1 on 5 matching bases. Trimming left V 6 bases short and J 1 base short, with 15 bases between. The V gene's germline CDR1 is MNHEY and CDR2 SMNVEV (reference sequence). The CDR3 loop spans 15 amino acids. CDR3 nucleotide sequence: TGTGCCAGCAGCCCTAAGGGGCCCTGGAACACTGAAGCTTTCTTT. Translation gives CASSPKGPWNTEAFF.

This clonotype was observed a few times. The junction and the germline gene differ at one end; a read error may be behind it. V gene TRBV29-1 combines with J gene TRBJ2-5, with 7 bases identical to TRBD2. There are 13 residues in the CDR3. From germline, CDR1 is SQVTM and CDR2 ANQGSEA. The CDR3 DNA follows: TGCAGCGTTGCCAGCGGGGTTCAAGGGACCCAGTACTTC. It translates to CSVASGVQGTQYF.

The chain joins TRBV6-1 to TRBJ2-1; tentative D call: TRBD2 (6 bases). With 6 bases removed from V and 3 bases from J, the gap between germline ends came to 12 bases. The germline CDR1 and CDR2 sequences are MNHNS and SASEGT. CDR3 length equals 14 residues. The CDR3 loop reads CASRPGDIYNEQFF. CDR3 nucleotide sequence: TGTGCCAGCAGACCGGGGGATATCTACAATGAGCAGTTCTTC.

This clonotype appeared many times. V gene TRBV5-1 combines with J gene TRBJ2-7; D remains ambiguous. In germline, CDR1 is SGHRS, CDR2 YFSETQ. The CDR3 is 13 residues long. Trimming removed 4 bases from V and 3 bases from J, with 11 bases in between. As DNA, the CDR3 is TGCGCCAGCAGCCCAAACCGGTACTACGAGCAGTACTTC. Translating gives CASSPNRYYEQYF.

This clonotype was picked up many times. V gene TRBV11-1 combines with J gene TRBJ2-3; D unresolved. V was clipped by 3 bases and J by 2 bases, with 9 bases between them. The CDR3 contains 14 residues. Per germline, CDR1 SGHAT and CDR2 FQDESV (reference sequence). CDR3 region: CASSFADPTDTQYF. CDR3 nucleotides: TGTGCCAGCAGCTTCGCCGATCCCACAGATACGCAGTATTTT.

CDR3 amino acids: CASAGWGGGSNTGELFF. The CDR3 DNA reads as TGTGCCAGTGCAGGTTGGGGCGGGGGGTCGAACACCGGGGAGCTGTTTTTT. This rearrangement joins TRBV19 to TRBJ2-2, with 8 bases matching TRBD2. CDR1 and CDR2 (germline): LNHDA, SQIVND (reference sequence). The J segment lost 0 bases and the V segment lost 8 bases, leaving 11 bases of the junction unmatched. This CDR3 has 17 residues.

This clonotype has a count of ten or more. J is TRBJ1-3 and V is TRBV10-3; D not certain. Germline CDR1 and CDR2: ENHRY and SYGVKD. Trimming removed 6 bases from V and 4 bases from J, with 4 bases in between. The CDR3 contains 11 residues. The CDR3 region has the DNA TGTGCCATCAGCCGGGGAAACACCATATATTTT. Protein: CAISRGNTIYF.

V and J are TRBV27 and TRBJ2-7, with D perhaps matching TRBD2 (5 bases). V lost 5 bases to trimming and J lost 2 bases, with 16 bases between them. Germline loops: CDR1 MNHEY, CDR2 SMNVEV (reference sequence). The CDR3 is 15 amino acids. The CDR3 nucleotides read TGTGCCAGCAGTCGAAGCGGACTTAGTCCCTACGAGCAGTACTTC. As protein: CASSRSGLSPYEQYF.

There are many counts of this clonotype. This sequence joins TRBV5-6 and TRBJ2-2, with no clear D. CDR3 length: 16 residues. Germline CDR1 is SGHDT and CDR2 is YYEEEE. V shed 2 bases and J shed 7 bases, with 18 bases lying between them. The CDR3 sequence: CASSFKPLGSYGELFF. The CDR3 region has the DNA TGTGCCAGCAGCTTCAAACCTCTTGGGTCTTACGGGGAGCTGTTTTTT.

The genes are TRBV20-1 and TRBJ2-1; 8 positions agree with TRBD2. Germline-derived CDR1 and CDR2 are DFQATT and SNEGSKA (reference sequence). The CDR3 is 15 residues long. After removal of 3 bases from V and 10 bases from J, the junction contained 14 bases not matched to a gene. This CDR3 reads CSASEFGGAQEEQFF. In nucleotides, the CDR3 is TGCAGTGCTAGCGAATTCGGGGGGGCCCAGGAGGAGCAGTTCTTC.

This clonotype has only a few counts. The chain employs TRBV10-3 and TRBJ2-1; 11 bases match TRBD2. Trimming at V came to 3 bases and at J to 8 bases, leaving 9 bases not matched to a gene. This CDR3 is 16 amino acids long. The germline V gene has CDR1 ENHRY and CDR2 SYGVKD. The CDR3 reads CAISDGTSGSIDEQFF. The CDR3 nucleotides are TGTGCCATCAGTGATGGAACTAGCGGGAGTATCGATGAGCAGTTCTTC.

The V and J genes are TRBV7-2 and TRBJ1-1; D perhaps matches TRBD1 (5 bases). Trimming left V 2 bases short and J 6 bases short, with 16 bases between. The CDR3 is made up of 15 amino acids. The germline V gene encodes CDR1 SGHTA and CDR2 FQGNSA. As DNA, the CDR3 is TGTGCCAGCAGCTTAAGGGTGGTCATGGGGGCTGAAGCTTTCTTT. Its protein product is CASSLRVVMGAEAFF.

This clonotype has only a few counts. The chain couples TRBV7-2 to TRBJ2-5, with 7 bases matching TRBD1. The CDR3 is 13 amino acids. CDR1 is SGHTA and CDR2 is FQGNSA in the germline V gene. V gave up 5 bases and J gave up 7 bases; unmatched junction bases: 7. In nucleotides, the CDR3 is TGTGCCAGCAGCGTTACAGGGGTGGCGACCCAGTACTTC. Translated: CASSVTGVATQYF.

Ten or more counts support this clonotype. The chain combines TRBV28 with TRBJ2-2, with D unclear. Germline V gene sequence: CDR1 MDHEN, CDR2 SYDVKM. The CDR3 contains 14 residues. Trimming removed 5 bases at V and 7 bases at J, with 14 bases between. This chain's CDR3 is CASSPFLKVGELFF. The CDR3 DNA reads TGTGCCAGCAGTCCCTTTTTGAAGGTCGGGGAGCTGTTTTTT.

The chain uses TRBV5-1 and TRBJ1-2; D call uncertain. This CDR3 has 16 amino acids. Germline CDR1 is SGHRS and CDR2 is YFSETQ. Trimming shortened V by 4 bases and J by 1 base, and 17 bases separated the two germline ends. The CDR3 sequence is CASSPKDDGINYGYTF. DNA for the CDR3: TGCGCCAGCAGCCCAAAGGATGACGGAATTAACTATGGCTACACCTTC.

This clonotype has only a few counts. The rearrangement joins TRBV4-2 to TRBJ2-1, with 12 bases aligning to TRBD2. Per germline, CDR1 LGHNA and CDR2 YNFKEQ. The V and J ends lost 1 base and 6 bases, in that order; junction bases with no gene match: 7. The CDR3 contains 17 residues. CDR3 sequence reads: CASSQVALAGGANEQFF. The CDR3 coding sequence is TGTGCCAGCAGCCAAGTAGCCCTAGCGGGAGGGGCCAATGAGCAGTTCTTC.

This clonotype has ten or more counts. The chain is built from TRBV20-1 and TRBJ2-3, with 10 bases that match TRBD2. V dropped 5 bases and J dropped 3; count of bases not matched to a gene: 8. The CDR3 is 15 residues long. The germline CDR1 and CDR2 sequences are DFQATT and SNEGSKA (reference sequence). CDR3 coding DNA: TGCAGTGCTGAGAAGCGGGGGGGCTCAACAGATACGCAGTATTTT. As protein: CSAEKRGGSTDTQYF.

This clonotype has only a few counts. The chain has TRBV27 and TRBJ2-7, with no clear D. Trimming stripped 5 bases from V and 5 bases from J, with 4 bases between. Germline loops: CDR1 MNHEY, CDR2 SMNVEV (reference sequence). CDR3 length: 10 residues. The CDR3 bases are TGTGCCAGCAGTAGGCACGAGCAGTACTTC. This gives the protein CASSRHEQYF.

Written as DNA, the CDR3 is TGTGCCAGCAGCGAGACTAGCGGGAGGAGTAATACGCAGTATTTT. Translated: CASSETSGRSNTQYF. The chain recombines TRBV11-3 with TRBJ2-3; TRBD2 agrees at 13 bases. Trimming at V came to 5 bases and at J to 7 bases, leaving 6 bases not matched to a gene. Germline values: CDR1 SGHNT, CDR2 YENEEA. CDR3 length equals 15 residues.

The rearrangement links TRBV30 to TRBJ2-1, with D possibly being TRBD2 (6 bases). Germline CDR1 reads GTSNPN; CDR2 reads SVGIG (reference sequence). Trimming removed 2 bases at V and 3 bases at J, with 11 bases between. There are 14 residues in the CDR3. The CDR3 DNA reads as TGTGCCTGGAGTATGCGGGGACTCTACAATGAGCAGTTCTTC. The encoded protein is CAWSMRGLYNEQFF.

This CDR3 is CASSFSLDSGRSYEQYF. DNA of the CDR3: TGTGCCAGCAGTTTCTCTCTGGATAGCGGGAGGTCCTACGAGCAGTACTTC. The rearrangement joins TRBV28 to TRBJ2-7, with 10 positions matching TRBD2. The CDR3 runs to 17 residues. V was clipped by 3 bases and J by 1 base; unmatched bases: 9. CDR1 and CDR2 (germline): MDHEN, SYDVKM.

This clonotype occurred many times. This chain links TRBV6-1 with TRBJ1-5; D not certain. The CDR3 is made up of 13 amino acids. With 8 bases removed from V and 0 bases from J, the gap between germline ends came to 8 bases. The germline CDR1 and CDR2 sequences are MNHNS and SASEGT. Here the CDR3 DNA reads TGTGCCAGCGGAACCGATAGCAATCAGCCCCAGCATTTT. Translated: CASGTDSNQPQHF.

This clonotype has at least ten counts. The chain employs TRBV11-1 and TRBJ1-1, with TRBD1 as a possible D gene (5 bases). V was clipped by 1 base and J by 3 bases, with 21 bases between them. This CDR3 contains 18 residues. Germline-derived CDR1 and CDR2 are SGHAT and FQDESV (reference sequence). CDR3 nucleotide sequence: TGTGCCAGCAGCTTAGGACCTGTCGGGAGGGGCGCGGACACTGAAGCTTTCTTT. This translates into CASSLGPVGRGADTEAFF. Based on the CDR3 plus reference TRBV11-1 and TRBJ1-1, the full variable domain is EAEVAQSPRYKITEKSQAVAFWCDPISGHATLYWYRQILGQGPELLVQFQDESVVDDSQLPKDRFSAERLKGVDSTLKIQPAELGDSAMYLCASSLGPVGRGADTEAFFGQGTRLTVV.